This is a list of T cell receptor beta chains from one sample in a study of blood T cell repertoires in COVID-19. Method: immunoSEQ multiplex PCR; TCRdb's copy keeps in-frame clones and lacks some. The table records approximately 300,000 clones, 85% to 90% of them present only once. Sequenced input: PBMCs or T cells enriched from blood (not recorded which). These receptors originate from a woman aged 18-29 years with acute COVID-19. Both conserved end residues are part of each CDR3. The D gene is left open where the match is weak. A clone size is listed for some rows: how often the clone was seen (once, few, many), or a class if it is expanded.

DNA: TGTGCCAGTCCCTATGCGGTAACCTACAATGAGCAGTTCTTC
CDR3: CASPYAVTYNEQFF
V: TRBV27
D: NA
J: TRBJ2-1
size: NA

DNA: TGCAGTGCTAGTTCAGTTGGAAACACCATATATTTT
CDR3: CSASSVGNTIYF
V: TRBV20-1
D: NA
J: TRBJ1-3
size: NA

DNA: TGTGCCAGCAGTTTAGAGGTCAGCACAGATACGCAGTATTTT
CDR3: CASSLEVSTDTQYF
V: TRBV28
D: NA
J: TRBJ2-3
size: once

DNA: TGTGCCAGCAGTTTCCGACAGGGAGTCTACAATGAGCAGTTCTTC
CDR3: CASSFRQGVYNEQFF
V: TRBV27
D: TRBD1
J: TRBJ2-1
size: NA

DNA: TGCACCAGCAGCCAAGAGAGGCGGCTCTCCTACGAGCAGTACTTC
CDR3: CTSSQERRLSYEQYF
V: TRBV1
D: NA
J: TRBJ2-7
size: NA

DNA: TGTGCCACCCTAATAGGGGCTAGCGGGAGTGCTGAGCAGTTCTTC
CDR3: CATLIGASGSAEQFF
V: TRBV6-5
D: TRBD2
J: TRBJ2-1
size: NA

DNA: TGCGCCAGCAGCCAAGGCTGGTCGGGAGTCGGAGAGACCCAGTACTTC
CDR3: CASSQGWSGVGETQYF
V: TRBV4-1
D: NA
J: TRBJ2-5
size: NA

DNA: TGTGCCAGCAGTTACACGGGGGGGCCCGGGCAGCCCCAGCATTTT
CDR3: CASSYTGGPGQPQHF
V: TRBV6-5
D: NA
J: TRBJ1-5
size: NA

DNA: TGTGCCAGCAGCTCCCTAGGGGCCTTTACATATTCACCCCTCCACTTT
CDR3: CASSSLGAFTYSPLHF
V: TRBV5-8
D: NA
J: TRBJ1-6
size: NA

DNA: TGTGCCAGCAGTTCTAGCACCCCGGACGGCACCGGGGAGCTGTTTTTT
CDR3: CASSSSTPDGTGELFF
V: TRBV28
D: NA
J: TRBJ2-2
size: NA

DNA: TGTGCCAGTAGTCGGGACAGGGATACCTATGGCTACACCTTC
CDR3: CASSRDRDTYGYTF
V: TRBV19
D: TRBD1
J: TRBJ1-2
size: few

DNA: TGTGCCAGCAGCCAAAGGGGAGCCGGAGGGGATGGCTACACCTTC
CDR3: CASSQRGAGGDGYTF
V: TRBV13
D: NA
J: TRBJ1-2
size: NA

DNA: TGCAGTGCTAAACAGGCCTACGAGCAGTACTTC
CDR3: CSAKQAYEQYF
V: TRBV20-1
D: NA
J: TRBJ2-7
size: NA

DNA: TGCGCCAGCAGCCCCGGTCACAGCTCACCCCTCCACTTT
CDR3: CASSPGHSSPLHF
V: TRBV5-1
D: NA
J: TRBJ1-6
size: NA

DNA: TGTGCCAGCGTATGGGACAGACTTTATGGCTACACCTTC
CDR3: CASVWDRLYGYTF
V: TRBV6-5
D: TRBD1
J: TRBJ1-2
size: NA

DNA: TGCGCCAGCAGTCATTACAGGGGGCACTATGGCTACACCTTC
CDR3: CASSHYRGHYGYTF
V: TRBV4-1
D: TRBD1
J: TRBJ1-2
size: NA